Ten or more counts support the clone carrying this T cell receptor (beta chain). A single record per CDR3 protein comes from TCRdb applying MiXCR to the reads. The data hold about 230,000 distinct CDR3 sequences, with about 20% observed a single time. Germline CDR1 is SQVTM and CDR2 is ANQGSEA. The CDR3 is made up of 13 amino acids. Trimming cost V 3 bases and J 3 bases, with 11 bases left between them. The source of the sample is a study of T cell repertoires in cytomegalovirus infection. Sequenced sample: CD8+ T cells from PBMCs. The chain uses TRBV29-1 and TRBJ1-1, with D possibly being TRBD1 (5 bases). The receptor's source is a human donor in good health (CMV status not recorded). Some clones in this sample may be carry-over from other donors' samples. For the CDR3, the DNA is TGCAGCGTTGATACGGGGGACCACACTGAAGCTTTCTTT. It encodes CSVDTGDHTEAFF.